The rows below give T cell receptor beta chains drawn from one sample of a study of T cells in Graves' hyperthyroidism and ophthalmopathy. TCRdb reprocessed the multiplex PCR reads via MiXCR and lists one record per CDR3 protein. There are under 550,000 distinct CDR3 sequences in the sample; approximately 13% occur only once, and 5.3% lies in the top ten. The sequencing input was blood. The receptors shown here come from a woman aged 18-29 years with Graves' hyperthyroidism. Each CDR3 is given with its conserved first and last residue. D genes are given only for firm matches. A row's size may be missing; if present it is once, few, many or a size class.

d_call	v_call	clone_size	j_call	cdr3_nt	cdr3_aa
TRBD2	TRBV20-1	many	TRBJ2-3	TGCAGTGTAAAAGCGGGAGTTTCAGATACGCAGTATTTT	CSVKAGVSDTQYF
TRBD1	TRBV29-1	few	TRBJ1-1	TGCAGCGTCCGGACAGGGAACACTGAAGCTTTCTTT	CSVRTGNTEAFF
TRBD2	TRBV5-1	many	TRBJ2-5	TGCGCCAGCAGCTTGGAGGCGGGAGAACTCCAAGAGACCCAGTACTTC	CASSLEAGELQETQYF
.	TRBV20-1	many	TRBJ1-1	TGCAGTGCTAGAGATGAAGGGACTGAAGCTTTCTTT	CSARDEGTEAFF
.	TRBV12-3/TRBV12-4	.	TRBJ2-5	TGTGCCAGCAGTTTTTTCGCTAGCGCACAAGAGACCCAGTACTTC	CASSFFASAQETQYF
TRBD1	TRBV28	many	TRBJ1-5	TGTGCCAGCAGTTTATTAGGGGGCTCTGCAAAACAGCCCCAGCATTTT	CASSLLGGSAKQPQHF
TRBD2	TRBV10-1	many	TRBJ2-3	TGCGCCAGCAGCGACATAAGGCTAGCGGGAGGGACAGATACGCAGTATTTT	CASSDIRLAGGTDTQYF
.	TRBV20-1	few	TRBJ1-6	TGCAGTGCTAGAGGACAGGATAATTCACCCCTCCACTTT	CSARGQDNSPLHF
TRBD1	TRBV7-8	many	TRBJ2-5	TGTGCCAGCAGCTTAGTCAGGGGGCGAGTGGAGACCCAGTACTTC	CASSLVRGRVETQYF
TRBD1	TRBV28	many	TRBJ1-1	TGTGCCAGCAGTTCTGGACAGGGGAATTCTGAAGCTTTCTTT	CASSSGQGNSEAFF
.	TRBV27	.	TRBJ2-5	TGTGCCAGCAGTCCCTCCCCGGGGGCTTGGGAGACCCAGTACTTC	CASSPSPGAWETQYF
.	TRBV20-1	many	TRBJ1-6	TGCAGTGCTTACGACAGGCGCCCTAATTCACCCCTCCACTTT	CSAYDRRPNSPLHF
TRBD1	TRBV12-3/TRBV12-4	many	TRBJ2-3	TGTGCCAGCAGAGAGGGACAGACAGGTACGCAGTATTTT	CASREGQTGTQYF
TRBD2	TRBV7-9	few	TRBJ2-2	TGTGCCAGCAGCTTATTCCCTGACCCCCGGACTAGCGGGAACGGGGAGCTGTTTTTT	CASSLFPDPRTSGNGELFF
.	TRBV24-1	.	TRBJ2-2	TGTGCCACCAGTGACCGGACGGGGTCGAACACCGGGGAGCTGTTTTTT	CATSDRTGSNTGELFF
.	TRBV20-1	few	TRBJ2-2	TGCAGTGCCAGTCGACCCCGCGGGGAGCTGTTTTTT	CSASRPRGELFF
.	TRBV7-2	.	TRBJ2-1	TGTGCCAGCAGCCCACCGGGACTACAGGGCAATGAGCAGTTCTTC	CASSPPGLQGNEQFF
TRBD1	TRBV27	many	TRBJ2-7	TGTGCCAGCAGTATGCAGGGGGCAGGCGAGCAGTACTTC	CASSMQGAGEQYF
.	TRBV2	.	TRBJ1-1	TGTGCCTGTGGAGTTGTCAGCCCGTGGGGCACTGAAGCTTTCTTT	CACGVVSPWGTEAFF
TRBD1	TRBV5-6	many	TRBJ1-3	TGTGCCAGCAGCTTGGGGACAGGCGGCGGGGACACCATATATTTT	CASSLGTGGGDTIYF
TRBD1	TRBV5-6	many	TRBJ1-2	TGTGCCAGCAGCTTGGACAGGGGGCATGGCTACACCTTC	CASSLDRGHGYTF
TRBD1	TRBV7-9	many	TRBJ1-1	TGTGCCAGCAGCTTATCTCCCTCCGACAGGGGCGCTGAAGCTTTCTTT	CASSLSPSDRGAEAFF
TRBD1	TRBV28	.	TRBJ1-2	TGTGCCAGCAGGGGGGGGGACAGGGCTCCCTATGGCTACACCTTC	CASRGGDRAPYGYTF
TRBD2	TRBV5-1	few	TRBJ2-1	TGCGCCAGCAGCTTGCTAGCGGGAGAGTGGTTCAATGAGCAGTTCTTC	CASSLLAGEWFNEQFF
.	TRBV4-1	many	TRBJ2-7	TGCGCCAGCAGCCTGGGGTCGGGGCGGACCTACGAGCAGTACTTC	CASSLGSGRTYEQYF